Shown below are 20 T cell receptor beta chains from a single sample sequenced in a study of ipilimumab plus nivolumab after autologous stem cell transplantation. TCRdb keeps only in-frame clones here, not all; method: immunoSEQ multiplex PCR. This table holds around 21,000 clones, more than 60% found once. The specimen comprised PBMCs, sampled in a trial of ipilimumab plus nivolumab as post-transplant consolidation. These receptors all come from a male donor with diffuse large B-cell lymphoma.

The rearrangement uses TRBV2 and TRBJ2-2; unclear D gene. Between the trimmed V and J ends, which lost 6 bases and 1 base, there was a span of 3 bases. Germline loops: CDR1 SNHLY, CDR2 FYNNEI. CDR3 length: 12 residues. The chain's CDR3 is CASRENTGELFF. The CDR3 bases are TGTGCCAGCAGGGAGAACACCGGGGAGCTGTTTTTT.

This chain connects TRBV2 to TRBJ1-1; perhaps TRBD1 as D (6 bases). V lost 6 bases to trimming and J lost 5 bases, with 16 bases between them. Germline V CDR1 and CDR2: SNHLY, FYNNEI. The CDR3 consists of 14 residues. CDR3 sequence (DNA): TGTGCCAGCAGCCTGACGAGGGGGGGAACTGAAGCTTTCTTT. It codes for CASSLTRGGTEAFF.

The chain joins TRBV6-5 to TRBJ2-2; D remains ambiguous. V was cut by 0 bases and J by 4 bases, with 6 bases left in between. The CDR3 covers 14 residues. Looked up from germline, CDR1 is MNHEY and CDR2 is SVGAGI. CDR3 protein: CASSYSWATGELFF. The CDR3 DNA reads TGTGCCAGCAGTTACTCGTGGGCCACCGGGGAGCTGTTTTTT.

The chain carries TRBV15 and TRBJ1-4; 7 bases line up with TRBD1. Germline V gives CDR1 LNHNV, CDR2 YYDKDF (reference sequence). The V segment lost 4 bases and the J segment 4 bases; nucleotides outside the gene matches: 12. The CDR3 runs to 17 residues. For the CDR3, the DNA is TGTGCCACCAGCACCCTGACCACCGGGACAGTTAATGAAAAACTGTTTTTT. It is translated as CATSTLTTGTVNEKLFF.

The chain uses TRBV2 and TRBJ2-5; D uncertain. V was pared by 4 bases and J by 2 bases, with 8 bases between. CDR3 size: 13 residues. Germline V gives CDR1 SNHLY, CDR2 FYNNEI. The CDR3 sequence is CASSVNRQETQYF. The CDR3 DNA follows: TGTGCCAGCAGTGTAAACAGACAAGAGACCCAGTACTTC.

This clone appeared a single time. The chain links TRBV28 to TRBJ1-5, with D unclear. V was shortened by 2 bases and J by 7 bases, with 6 bases between the two germline ends. Germline CDR1 is MDHEN and CDR2 is SYDVKM. The CDR3 extends over 12 amino acids. CDR3 bases: TGTGCCAGCAGTTTAAAGGCGCAGCCCCAGCATTTT. Its translation: CASSLKAQPQHF. The full variable domain, rest sourced from reference TRBV28 and TRBJ1-5, is DVKVTQSSRYLVKRTGEKVFLECVQDMDHENMFWYRQDPGLGLRLIYFSYDVKMKEKGDIPEGYSVSREKKERFSLILESASTNQTSMYLCASSLKAQPQHFGDGTRLSIL.

The V and J genes are TRBV5-4 and TRBJ2-7; 10 bases agree with TRBD2. The CDR3 loop spans 15 amino acids. From germline, CDR1 is SGHNT and CDR2 YYREEE (reference sequence). The J segment lost 6 bases and the V segment lost 4 bases, leaving 10 bases of the junction unmatched. This CDR3 reads CASSPVSGGAREQYF. The CDR3 DNA is TGTGCCAGCAGCCCAGTCAGCGGGGGGGCCCGCGAGCAGTACTTC.

The chain joins TRBV15 to TRBJ2-7, with a tentative D call TRBD1 (5 bases). This CDR3 is 15 amino acids long. V was pared by 5 bases and J by 0 bases, with 14 bases between. Per the germline V gene, CDR1 is LNHNV and CDR2 is YYDKDF (reference sequence). CDR3 amino acids: CATSRDRTNSYEQYF. In nucleotides, the CDR3 is TGTGCCACCAGCCGCGACAGAACTAACTCCTACGAGCAGTACTTC.

The genes are TRBV4-3 and TRBJ1-3, with a weak D call TRBD1 (6 bases). Trimming left V 1 base short and J 6 bases short, with 16 bases between. This CDR3 comprises 16 residues. Germline loops: CDR1 LGHNA, CDR2 YSLEER. CDR3 sequence: CASSQGPGGLVNTIYF. The CDR3, as DNA: TGCGCCAGCAGCCAAGGGCCCGGGGGGCTTGTAAACACCATATATTTT.

The chain carries TRBV7-8 and TRBJ1-1, with D uncertain. In germline, CDR1 is SGHVS, CDR2 FQNEAQ. Trimming removed 1 base at V and 5 bases at J, with 14 bases between. The CDR3 spans 15 residues. The CDR3 here is CASSLGPGRGTEAFF. The CDR3 nucleotides are TGTGCCAGCAGCTTAGGCCCAGGCCGGGGAACTGAAGCTTTCTTT.

The CDR3 nucleotides are TGTGCCAGCAGTTTGGCCAGGGGGCGCCCGACCCTCTATGGCTACACCTTC. It encodes CASSLARGRPTLYGYTF. The rearrangement uses TRBV28 and TRBJ1-2; 8 bases fit TRBD1. The J segment lost 4 bases and the V segment lost 3 bases, leaving 13 bases of the junction unmatched. The CDR3 spans 17 residues. Germline values: CDR1 MDHEN, CDR2 SYDVKM.

This rearrangement joins TRBV2 to TRBJ1-4, with D perhaps TRBD1 (6 bases). In germline, CDR1 is SNHLY, CDR2 FYNNEI. V gave up 6 bases and J gave up 3 bases, with 11 bases separating them. The CDR3 totals 14 residues. CDR3 bases: TGTGCCAGCAGGGTACAGGGATCTAATGAAAAACTGTTTTTT. Its translation is CASRVQGSNEKLFF.

The rearrangement joins TRBV5-4 to TRBJ2-7; D possibly corresponds to TRBD1 (6 bases). Trimming took off 0 bases at V and 0 bases at J, with 10 bases between the two ends. This CDR3 spans 15 amino acids. Germline V CDR1 and CDR2: SGHNT, YYREEE (reference sequence). CDR3: CASSLGQDVSYEQYF. CDR3 in DNA: TGTGCCAGCAGCTTGGGACAGGACGTCTCCTACGAGCAGTACTTC.

This chain connects TRBV19 to TRBJ1-3; D is undetermined. Germline CDR1 LNHDA, CDR2 SQIVND (reference sequence). The V and J ends lost 3 bases and 4 bases respectively, with 22 bases between them. The CDR3 runs 18 residues. The CDR3 loop is CASSIRSVTAELGNTIYF. For the CDR3, the DNA is TGTGCCAGTAGTATCCGGTCGGTCACCGCCGAGCTCGGAAACACCATATATTTT.

J is TRBJ2-5 and V is TRBV9; 8 bases align to TRBD2. The CDR3 length is 14 residues. V lost 4 bases, J lost 1 base, and 3 bases stayed unmatched. Germline V gene sequence: CDR1 SGDLS, CDR2 YYNGEE. CDR3 sequence: CASSRSGGQETQYF. CDR3 nucleotides: TGTGCCAGCAGCCGAAGCGGGGGCCAAGAGACCCAGTACTTC.

The chain uses TRBV5-1 and TRBJ1-5; perhaps TRBD1 as D (6 bases). Trimming took 4 bases from V and 7 from J, leaving 15 bases between them. This CDR3 comprises 14 residues. Germline CDR1 and CDR2: SGHRS and YFSETQ. The CDR3 is CASSISQGGQPQHF. The DNA of the CDR3 is TGCGCCAGCAGCATTTCACAGGGTGGGCAGCCCCAGCATTTT.

CDR3: CASSEGRQGGYTF. In nucleotides, the CDR3 is TGTGCCAGCAGTGAAGGGCGACAGGGGGGCTACACCTTC. J is TRBJ1-2 and V is TRBV2, with TRBD1 identical over 8 bases. The germline V gene encodes CDR1 SNHLY and CDR2 FYNNEI. CDR3 length equals 13 residues. V gave up 1 base and J gave up 8 bases; unmatched junction bases: 3.

This chain links TRBV7-2 with TRBJ2-7; D uncertain. V shed 8 bases and J shed 6 bases, with 5 bases lying between them. The CDR3 length is 9 residues. Germline-derived CDR1 and CDR2 are SGHTA and FQGNSA. The CDR3 nucleotides read TGTGCCAGCTCCGCCGAGCAGTACTTC. As protein: CASSAEQYF.

The rearrangement joins TRBV6-5 to TRBJ1-6; a possible D gene is TRBD1 (6 bases). V lost 8 bases and J lost 9, with 14 bases in between. CDR1 and CDR2 from the germline V gene are MNHEY and SVGAGI. The CDR3 extends over 13 amino acids. CDR3 sequence reads: CASLDRVGSPLHF. DNA for the CDR3: TGTGCCAGCCTGGACAGAGTTGGTTCACCCCTCCACTTT.

V is TRBV7-9 and J is TRBJ2-6; D remains ambiguous. From germline, CDR1 is SEHNR and CDR2 FQNEAQ (reference sequence). Trimming took 5 bases from V and 4 from J, leaving 12 bases between them. This CDR3 has 15 amino acids. The CDR3 DNA reads as TGTGCCAGCAGCCCCCCCACGGCCGGGGCCAACGTCCTGACTTTC. This sequence encodes CASSPPTAGANVLTF.